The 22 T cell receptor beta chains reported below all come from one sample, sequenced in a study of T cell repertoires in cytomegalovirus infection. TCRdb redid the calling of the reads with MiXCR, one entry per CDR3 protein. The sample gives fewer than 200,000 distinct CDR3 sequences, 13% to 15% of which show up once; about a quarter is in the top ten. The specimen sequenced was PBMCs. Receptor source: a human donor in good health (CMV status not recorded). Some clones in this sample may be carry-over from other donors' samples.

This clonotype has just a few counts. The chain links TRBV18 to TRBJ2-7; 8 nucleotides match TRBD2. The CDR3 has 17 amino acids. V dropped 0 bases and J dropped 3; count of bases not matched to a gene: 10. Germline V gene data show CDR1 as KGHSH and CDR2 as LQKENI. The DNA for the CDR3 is TGTGCCAGCTCACCACCGTTTAGACTAGCGAGGGACTACGAGCAGTACTTC. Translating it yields CASSPPFRLARDYEQYF.

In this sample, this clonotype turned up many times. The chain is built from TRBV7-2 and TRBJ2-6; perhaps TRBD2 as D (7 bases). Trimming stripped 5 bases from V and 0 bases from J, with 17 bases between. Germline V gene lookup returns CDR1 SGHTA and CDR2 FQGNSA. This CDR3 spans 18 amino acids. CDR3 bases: TGTGCCAGCAGCCTCTTCCGGGGGGCGTCCTCTGGGGCCAACGTCCTGACTTTC. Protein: CASSLFRGASSGANVLTF.

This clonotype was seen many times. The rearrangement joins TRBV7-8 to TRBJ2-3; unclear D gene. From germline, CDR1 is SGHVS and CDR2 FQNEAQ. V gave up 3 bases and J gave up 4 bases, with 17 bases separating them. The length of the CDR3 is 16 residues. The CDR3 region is CASSFLALPGPDTQYF. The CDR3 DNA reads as TGTGCCAGCAGCTTCTTAGCTCTACCAGGCCCAGATACGCAGTATTTT. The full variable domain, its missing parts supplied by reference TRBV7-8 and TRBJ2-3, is GAGVSQSPRYKVAKRGQDVALRCDPISGHVSLFWYQQALGQGPEFLTYFQNEAQLDKSGLPSDRFFAERPEGSVSTLKIQRTQQEDSAVYLCASSFLALPGPDTQYFGPGTRLTVL.

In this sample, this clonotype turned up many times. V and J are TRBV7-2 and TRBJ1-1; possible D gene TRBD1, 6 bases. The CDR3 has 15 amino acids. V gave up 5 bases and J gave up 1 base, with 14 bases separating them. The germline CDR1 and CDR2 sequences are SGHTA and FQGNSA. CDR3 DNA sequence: TGTGCCAGCAGCATATACAGGGATCCGAACACTGAAGCTTTCTTT. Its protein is CASSIYRDPNTEAFF.

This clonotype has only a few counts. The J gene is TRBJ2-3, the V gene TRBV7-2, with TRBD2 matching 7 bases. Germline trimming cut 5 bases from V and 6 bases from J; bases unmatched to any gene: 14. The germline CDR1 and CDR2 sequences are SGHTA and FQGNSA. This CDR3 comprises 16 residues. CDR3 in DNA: TGTGCCAGCAGCCGCGTTGGCGCGGGAGATTGGGATACGCAGTATTTT. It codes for CASSRVGAGDWDTQYF. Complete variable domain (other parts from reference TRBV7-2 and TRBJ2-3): GAGVSQSPSNKVTEKGKDVELRCDPISGHTALYWYRQSLGQGLEFLIYFQGNSAPDKSGLPSDRFSAERTGGSVSTLTIQRTQQEDSAVYLCASSRVGAGDWDTQYFGPGTRLTVL.

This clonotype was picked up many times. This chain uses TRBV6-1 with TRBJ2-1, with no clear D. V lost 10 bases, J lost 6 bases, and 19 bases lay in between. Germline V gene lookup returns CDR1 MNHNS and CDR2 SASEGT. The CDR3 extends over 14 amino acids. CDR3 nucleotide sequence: TGTGCCACCCAGACAATTTGGACGGTCAATGAGCAGTTCTTC. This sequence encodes CATQTIWTVNEQFF.

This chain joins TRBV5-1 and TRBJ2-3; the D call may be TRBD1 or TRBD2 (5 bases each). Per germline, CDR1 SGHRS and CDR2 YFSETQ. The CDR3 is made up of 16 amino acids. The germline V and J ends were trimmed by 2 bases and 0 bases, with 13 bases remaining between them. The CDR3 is CASSLDTGRSTDTQYF. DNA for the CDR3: TGCGCCAGCAGCTTAGATACGGGACGGAGCACAGATACGCAGTATTTT.

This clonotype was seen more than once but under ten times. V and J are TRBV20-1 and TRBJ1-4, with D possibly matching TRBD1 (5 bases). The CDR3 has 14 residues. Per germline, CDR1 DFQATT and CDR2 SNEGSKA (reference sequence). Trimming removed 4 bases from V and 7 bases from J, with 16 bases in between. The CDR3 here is CSANRGVAGEKLFF. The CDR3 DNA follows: TGCAGTGCTAACCGGGGGGTCGCGGGTGAAAAACTGTTTTTT.

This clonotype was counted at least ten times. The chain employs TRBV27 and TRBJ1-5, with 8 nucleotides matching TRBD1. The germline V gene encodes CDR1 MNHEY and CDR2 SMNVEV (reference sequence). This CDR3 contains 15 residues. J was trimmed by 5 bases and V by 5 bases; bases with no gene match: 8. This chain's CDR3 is CASSPGQGSDQPQHF. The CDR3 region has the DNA TGTGCCAGCAGTCCAGGACAGGGTTCGGATCAGCCCCAGCATTTT.

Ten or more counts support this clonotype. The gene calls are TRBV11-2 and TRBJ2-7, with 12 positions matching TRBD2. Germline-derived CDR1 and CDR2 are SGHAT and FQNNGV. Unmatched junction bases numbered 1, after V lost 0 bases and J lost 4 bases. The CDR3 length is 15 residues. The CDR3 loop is CASSLDLAGGYEQYF. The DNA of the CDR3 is TGTGCCAGCAGCTTAGATCTAGCGGGGGGGTACGAGCAGTACTTC.

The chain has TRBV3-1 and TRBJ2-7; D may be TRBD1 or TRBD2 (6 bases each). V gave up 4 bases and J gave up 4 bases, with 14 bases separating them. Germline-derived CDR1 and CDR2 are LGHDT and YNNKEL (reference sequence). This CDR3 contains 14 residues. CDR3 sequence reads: CASSPSWGAYEQYF. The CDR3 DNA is TGTGCCAGCAGCCCATCGTGGGGGGCTTACGAGCAGTACTTC.

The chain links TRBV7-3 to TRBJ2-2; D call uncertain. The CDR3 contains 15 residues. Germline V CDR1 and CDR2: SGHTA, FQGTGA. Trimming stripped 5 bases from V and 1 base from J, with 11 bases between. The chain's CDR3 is CASSLSTGNTGELFF. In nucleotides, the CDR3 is TGTGCCAGCAGCCTATCGACCGGGAACACCGGGGAGCTGTTTTTT.

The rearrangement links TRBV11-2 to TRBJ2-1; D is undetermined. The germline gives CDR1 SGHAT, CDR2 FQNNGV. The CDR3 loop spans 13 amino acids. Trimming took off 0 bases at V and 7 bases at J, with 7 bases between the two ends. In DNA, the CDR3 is TGTGCCAGCAGCTTAGAATTGCCAAATGAGCAGTTCTTC. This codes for CASSLELPNEQFF.

The CDR3 nucleotides read TGTGCCAGCAGTACACCGGGACTACCAAGCTCCTACAATGAGCAGTTCTTC. This sequence encodes CASSTPGLPSSYNEQFF. The chain is built from TRBV28 and TRBJ2-1; 7 bases align to TRBD2. The J segment lost 0 bases and the V segment lost 5 bases, leaving 10 bases of the junction unmatched. The CDR3 runs 17 residues. CDR1 MDHEN and CDR2 SYDVKM come from the germline V gene.

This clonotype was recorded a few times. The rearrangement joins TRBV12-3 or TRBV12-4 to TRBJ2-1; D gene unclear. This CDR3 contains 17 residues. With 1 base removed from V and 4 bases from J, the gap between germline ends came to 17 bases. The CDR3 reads CASSLEPRTTVYNEQFF. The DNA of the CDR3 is TGTGCCAGCAGTTTAGAACCCAGGACCACCGTTTACAATGAGCAGTTCTTC.

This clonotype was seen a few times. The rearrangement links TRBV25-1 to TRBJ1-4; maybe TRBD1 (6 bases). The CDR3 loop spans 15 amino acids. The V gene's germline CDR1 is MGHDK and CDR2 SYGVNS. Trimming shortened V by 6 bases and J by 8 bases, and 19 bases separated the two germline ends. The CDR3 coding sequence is TGTGCCAGCAGCCCTCGGTGGGGGGCGGGCGAAAAACTGTTTTTT. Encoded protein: CASSPRWGAGEKLFF.

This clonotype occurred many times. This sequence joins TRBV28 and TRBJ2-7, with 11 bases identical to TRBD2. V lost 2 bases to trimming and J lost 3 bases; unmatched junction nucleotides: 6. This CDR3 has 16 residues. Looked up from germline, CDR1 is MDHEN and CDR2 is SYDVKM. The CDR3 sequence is CASSLRTSGLNYEQYF. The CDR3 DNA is TGTGCCAGCAGTTTACGGACTAGCGGGCTCAACTACGAGCAGTACTTC. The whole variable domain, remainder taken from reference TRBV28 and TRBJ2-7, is DVKVTQSSRYLVKRTGEKVFLECVQDMDHENMFWYRQDPGLGLRLIYFSYDVKMKEKGDIPEGYSVSREKKERFSLILESASTNQTSMYLCASSLRTSGLNYEQYFGPGTRLTVT.

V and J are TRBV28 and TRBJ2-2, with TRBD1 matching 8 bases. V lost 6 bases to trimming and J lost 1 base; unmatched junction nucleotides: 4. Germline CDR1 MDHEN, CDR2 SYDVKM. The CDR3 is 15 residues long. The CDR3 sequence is CASRIDRGNTGELFF. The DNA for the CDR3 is TGTGCCAGCAGAATAGACAGGGGGAACACCGGGGAGCTGTTTTTT. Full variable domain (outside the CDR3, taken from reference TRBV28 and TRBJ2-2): DVKVTQSSRYLVKRTGEKVFLECVQDMDHENMFWYRQDPGLGLRLIYFSYDVKMKEKGDIPEGYSVSREKKERFSLILESASTNQTSMYLCASRIDRGNTGELFFGEGSRLTVL.

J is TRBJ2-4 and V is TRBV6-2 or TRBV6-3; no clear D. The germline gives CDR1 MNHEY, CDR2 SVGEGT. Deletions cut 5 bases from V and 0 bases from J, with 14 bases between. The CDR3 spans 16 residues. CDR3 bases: TGTGCCAGCAGTCAATGGACGGATCTAGCCAAAAACATTCAGTACTTC. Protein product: CASSQWTDLAKNIQYF.

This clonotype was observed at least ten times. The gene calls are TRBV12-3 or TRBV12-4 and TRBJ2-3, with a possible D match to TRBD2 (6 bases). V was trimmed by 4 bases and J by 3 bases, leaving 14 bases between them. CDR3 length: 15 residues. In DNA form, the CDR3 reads TGTGCCAGCAGTTCTAAGACTAGAGCGACAGATACGCAGTATTTT. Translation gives CASSSKTRATDTQYF.

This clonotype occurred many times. This CDR3 is CASSFVTGGSSYEQYF. The CDR3, as DNA: TGTGCCAGCAGTTTCGTGACAGGGGGGAGCTCCTACGAGCAGTACTTC. V usage is TRBV12-3 or TRBV12-4 and J usage is TRBJ2-7; 9 bases align to TRBD1. With 3 bases clipped from V and 0 bases from J, the junction kept 6 bases outside the gene matches. This CDR3 spans 16 amino acids.

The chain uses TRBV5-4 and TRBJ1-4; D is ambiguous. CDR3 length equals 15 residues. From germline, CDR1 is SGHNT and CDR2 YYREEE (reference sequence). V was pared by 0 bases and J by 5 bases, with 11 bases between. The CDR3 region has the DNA TGTGCCAGCAGCTTGGAGATTACGGGAAATGAAAAACTGTTTTTT. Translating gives CASSLEITGNEKLFF.